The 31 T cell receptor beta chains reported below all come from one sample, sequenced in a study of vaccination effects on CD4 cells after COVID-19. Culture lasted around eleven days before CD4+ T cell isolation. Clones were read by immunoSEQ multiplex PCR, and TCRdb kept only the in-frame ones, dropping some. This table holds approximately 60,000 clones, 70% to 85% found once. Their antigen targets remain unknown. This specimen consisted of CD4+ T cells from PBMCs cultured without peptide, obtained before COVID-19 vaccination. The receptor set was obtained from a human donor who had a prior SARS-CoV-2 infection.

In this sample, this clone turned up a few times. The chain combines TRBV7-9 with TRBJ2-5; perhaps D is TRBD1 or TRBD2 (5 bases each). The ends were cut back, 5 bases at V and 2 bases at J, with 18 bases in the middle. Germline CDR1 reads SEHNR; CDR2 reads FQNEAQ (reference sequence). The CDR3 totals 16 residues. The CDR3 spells CASSLRDPRLQETQYF. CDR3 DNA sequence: TGTGCCAGCAGCCTCCGGGACCCCCGGTTGCAAGAGACCCAGTACTTC.

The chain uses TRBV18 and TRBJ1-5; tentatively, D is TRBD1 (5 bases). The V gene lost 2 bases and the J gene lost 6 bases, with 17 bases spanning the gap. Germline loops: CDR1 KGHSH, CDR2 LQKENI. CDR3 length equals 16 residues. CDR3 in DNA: TGTGCCAGCTCACCAGGTTGGCAGGGAGGGAGTCAGCCCCAGCATTTT. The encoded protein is CASSPGWQGGSQPQHF. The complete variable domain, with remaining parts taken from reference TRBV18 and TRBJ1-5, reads NAGVMQNPRHLVRRRGQEARLRCSPMKGHSHVYWYRQLPEEGLKFMVYLQKENIIDESGMPKERFSAEFPKEGPSILRIQQVVRGDSAAYFCASSPGWQGGSQPQHFGDGTRLSIL.

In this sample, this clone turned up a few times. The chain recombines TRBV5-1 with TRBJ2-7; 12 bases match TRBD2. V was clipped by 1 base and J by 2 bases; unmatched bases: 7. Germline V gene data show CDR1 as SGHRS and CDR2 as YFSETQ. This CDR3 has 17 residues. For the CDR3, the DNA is TGCGCCAGCAGCTTGATTTCGACTAGCGGGGGAACCTACGAGCAGTACTTC. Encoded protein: CASSLISTSGGTYEQYF.

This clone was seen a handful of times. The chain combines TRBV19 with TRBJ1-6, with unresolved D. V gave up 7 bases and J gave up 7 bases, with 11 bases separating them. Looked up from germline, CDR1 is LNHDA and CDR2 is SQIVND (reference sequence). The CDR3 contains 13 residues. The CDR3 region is CASTTSANSPLHF. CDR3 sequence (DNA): TGTGCCAGTACCACAAGCGCGAATTCACCCCTCCACTTT.

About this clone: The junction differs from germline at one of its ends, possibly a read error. The CDR3 coding sequence is TGTGCCAGCAGCGAAGCCATGGTGGCTTTCTTT. Its protein product is CASSEAMVAFF. This chain connects TRBV6-1 to TRBJ1-1; D unclear. There are 11 residues in the CDR3. The V gene's germline CDR1 is MNHNS and CDR2 SASEGT.

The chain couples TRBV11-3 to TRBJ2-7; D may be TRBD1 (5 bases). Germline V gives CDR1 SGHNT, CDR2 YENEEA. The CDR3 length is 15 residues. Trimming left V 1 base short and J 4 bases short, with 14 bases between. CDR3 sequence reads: CASSLGRGIGYEQYF. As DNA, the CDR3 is TGTGCCAGCAGCTTAGGTAGGGGAATCGGGTACGAGCAGTACTTC.

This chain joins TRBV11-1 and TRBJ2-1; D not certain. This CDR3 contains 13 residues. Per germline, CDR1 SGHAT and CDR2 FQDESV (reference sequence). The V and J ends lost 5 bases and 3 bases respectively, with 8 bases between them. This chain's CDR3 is CASSPRLYNEQFF. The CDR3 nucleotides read TGTGCCAGCAGCCCTCGACTCTACAATGAGCAGTTCTTC.

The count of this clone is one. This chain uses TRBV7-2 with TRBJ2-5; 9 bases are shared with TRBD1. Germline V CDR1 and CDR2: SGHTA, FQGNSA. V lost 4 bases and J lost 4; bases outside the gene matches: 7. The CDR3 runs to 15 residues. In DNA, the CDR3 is TGTGCCAGCAGCTCCCAAACAGGGGGCGGAGAGACCCAGTACTTC. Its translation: CASSSQTGGGETQYF.

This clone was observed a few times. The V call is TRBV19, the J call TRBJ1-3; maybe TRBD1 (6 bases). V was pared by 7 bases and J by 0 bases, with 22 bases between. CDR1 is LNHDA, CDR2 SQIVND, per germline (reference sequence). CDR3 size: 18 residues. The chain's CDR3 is CASTSTWGQGRSGNTIYF. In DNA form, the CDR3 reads TGTGCCAGTACCTCAACATGGGGGCAGGGACGCTCTGGAAACACCATATATTTT.

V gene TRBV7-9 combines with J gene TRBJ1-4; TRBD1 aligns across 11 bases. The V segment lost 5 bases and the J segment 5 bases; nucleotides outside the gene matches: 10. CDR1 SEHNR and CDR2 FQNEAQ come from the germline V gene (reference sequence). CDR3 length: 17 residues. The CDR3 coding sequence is TGTGCCAGCAGCCAAGGACAGGGGGCCGGATTAAATGAAAAACTGTTTTTT. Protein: CASSQGQGAGLNEKLFF.

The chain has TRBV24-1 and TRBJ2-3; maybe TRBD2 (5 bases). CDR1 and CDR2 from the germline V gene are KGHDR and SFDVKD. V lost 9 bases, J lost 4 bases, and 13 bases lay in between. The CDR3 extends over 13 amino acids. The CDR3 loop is CATGNDGADTQYF. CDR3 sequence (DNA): TGTGCCACCGGGAACGACGGGGCAGATACGCAGTATTTT.

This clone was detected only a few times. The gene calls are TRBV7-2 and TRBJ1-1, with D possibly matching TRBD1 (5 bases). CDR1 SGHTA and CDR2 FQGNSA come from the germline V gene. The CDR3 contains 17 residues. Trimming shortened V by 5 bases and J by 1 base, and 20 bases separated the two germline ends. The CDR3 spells CASSLGAGARPNTEAFF. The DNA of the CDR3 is TGTGCCAGCAGCCTAGGGGCCGGGGCCCGTCCGAACACTGAAGCTTTCTTT.

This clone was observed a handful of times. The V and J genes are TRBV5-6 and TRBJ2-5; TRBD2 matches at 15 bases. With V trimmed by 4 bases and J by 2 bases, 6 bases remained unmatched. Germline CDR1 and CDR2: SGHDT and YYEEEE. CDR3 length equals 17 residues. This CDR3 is CASSHGLAGGPQETQYF. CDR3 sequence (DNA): TGTGCCAGCAGCCATGGACTAGCGGGAGGGCCTCAAGAGACCCAGTACTTC.

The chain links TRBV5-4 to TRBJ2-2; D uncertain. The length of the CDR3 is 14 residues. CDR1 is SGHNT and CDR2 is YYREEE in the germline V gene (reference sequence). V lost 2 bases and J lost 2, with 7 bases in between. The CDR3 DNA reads TGTGCCAGCAGCTTAACCGGTAACACCGGGGAGCTGTTTTTT. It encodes CASSLTGNTGELFF.

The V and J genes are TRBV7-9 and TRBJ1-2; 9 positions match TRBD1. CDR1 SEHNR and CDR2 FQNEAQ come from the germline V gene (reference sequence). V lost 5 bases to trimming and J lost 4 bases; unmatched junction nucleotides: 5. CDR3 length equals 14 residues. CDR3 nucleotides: TGTGCCAGCAGCCGCCGGGACAGGGTCTATGGCTACACCTTC. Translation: CASSRRDRVYGYTF.

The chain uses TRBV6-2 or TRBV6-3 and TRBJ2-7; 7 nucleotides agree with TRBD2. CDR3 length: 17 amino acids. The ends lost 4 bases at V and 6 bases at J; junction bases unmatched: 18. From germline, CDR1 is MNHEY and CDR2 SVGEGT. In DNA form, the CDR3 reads TGTGCCAGCAGTTTAAGCCAAGAGGGAGGGGCCCCATCCGAGCAGTACTTC. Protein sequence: CASSLSQEGGAPSEQYF.

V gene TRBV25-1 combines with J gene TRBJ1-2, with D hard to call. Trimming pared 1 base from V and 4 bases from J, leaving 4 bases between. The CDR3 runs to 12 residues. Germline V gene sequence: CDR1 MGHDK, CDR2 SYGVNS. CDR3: CASSELTYGYTF. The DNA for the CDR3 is TGTGCCAGCAGTGAATTGACCTATGGCTACACCTTC.

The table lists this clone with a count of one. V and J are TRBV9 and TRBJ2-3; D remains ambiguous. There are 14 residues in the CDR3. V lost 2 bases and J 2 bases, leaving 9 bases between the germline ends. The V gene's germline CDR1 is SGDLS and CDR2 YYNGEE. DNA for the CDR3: TGTGCCAGCAGCGTGAGACACAACACAGATACGCAGTATTTT. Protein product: CASSVRHNTDTQYF.

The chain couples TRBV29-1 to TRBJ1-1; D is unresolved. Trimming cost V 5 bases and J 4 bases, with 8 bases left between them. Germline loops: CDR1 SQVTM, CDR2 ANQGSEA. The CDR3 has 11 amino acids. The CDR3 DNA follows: TGCAGCGTTCATGAGTCCACTGAAGCTTTCTTT. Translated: CSVHESTEAFF.

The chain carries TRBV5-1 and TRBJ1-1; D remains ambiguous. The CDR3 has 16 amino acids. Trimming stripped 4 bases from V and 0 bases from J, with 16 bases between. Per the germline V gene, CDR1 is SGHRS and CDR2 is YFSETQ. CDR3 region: CASSQSGYNMNTEAFF. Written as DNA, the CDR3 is TGCGCCAGCAGCCAGTCGGGGTATAACATGAACACTGAAGCTTTCTTT.

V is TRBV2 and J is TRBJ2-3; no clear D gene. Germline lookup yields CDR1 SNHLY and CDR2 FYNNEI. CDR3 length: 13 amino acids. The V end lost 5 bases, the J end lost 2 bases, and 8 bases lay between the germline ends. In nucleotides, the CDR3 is TGTGCCAGCAGTCAGGAGACCACAGATACGCAGTATTTT. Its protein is CASSQETTDTQYF.

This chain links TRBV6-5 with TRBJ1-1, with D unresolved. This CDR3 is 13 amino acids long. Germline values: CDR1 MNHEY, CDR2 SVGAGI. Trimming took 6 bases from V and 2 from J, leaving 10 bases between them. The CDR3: CASRYDGNTEAFF. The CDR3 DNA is TGTGCCAGCAGATATGACGGTAACACTGAAGCTTTCTTT.

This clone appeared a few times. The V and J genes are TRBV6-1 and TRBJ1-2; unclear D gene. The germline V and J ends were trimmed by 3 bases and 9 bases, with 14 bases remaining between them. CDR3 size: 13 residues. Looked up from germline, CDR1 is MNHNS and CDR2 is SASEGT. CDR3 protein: CASSDHQEISYTF. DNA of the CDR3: TGTGCCAGCAGTGATCACCAGGAGATAAGCTACACCTTC.

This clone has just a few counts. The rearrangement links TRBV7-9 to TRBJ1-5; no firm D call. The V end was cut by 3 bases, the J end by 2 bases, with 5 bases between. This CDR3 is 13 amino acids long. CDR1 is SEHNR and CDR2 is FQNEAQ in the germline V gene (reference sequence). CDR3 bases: TGTGCCAGCAGCTTGACCGGCAATCAGCCCCAGCATTTT. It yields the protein CASSLTGNQPQHF.

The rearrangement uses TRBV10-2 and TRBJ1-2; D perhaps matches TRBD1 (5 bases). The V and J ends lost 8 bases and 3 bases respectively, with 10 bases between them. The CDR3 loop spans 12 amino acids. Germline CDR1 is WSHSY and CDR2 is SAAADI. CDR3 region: CASSGGDYGYTF. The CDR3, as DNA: TGCGCCAGCTCGGGGGGTGACTATGGCTACACCTTC.

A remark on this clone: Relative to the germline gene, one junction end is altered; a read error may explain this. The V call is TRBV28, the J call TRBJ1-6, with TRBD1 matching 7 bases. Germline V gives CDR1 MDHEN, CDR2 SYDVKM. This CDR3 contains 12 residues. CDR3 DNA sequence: TGTGCCACCGGAGGACAGGAAAGTCTGCTGGGGTTT. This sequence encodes CATGGQESLLGF.

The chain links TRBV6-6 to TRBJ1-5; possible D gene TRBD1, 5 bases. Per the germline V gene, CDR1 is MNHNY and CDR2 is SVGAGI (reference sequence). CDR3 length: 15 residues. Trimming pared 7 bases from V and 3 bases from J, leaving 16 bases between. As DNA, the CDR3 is TGTGCCAGCACCGAACCCGACAGTGTCAATCAGCCCCAGCATTTT. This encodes CASTEPDSVNQPQHF.

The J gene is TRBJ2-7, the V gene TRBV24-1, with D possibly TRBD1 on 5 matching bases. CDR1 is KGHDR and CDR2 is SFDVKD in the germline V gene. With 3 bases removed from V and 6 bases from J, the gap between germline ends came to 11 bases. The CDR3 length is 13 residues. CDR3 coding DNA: TGTGCCACCAGTGATGGGGCCAAGACCGAGCAGTACTTC. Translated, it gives CATSDGAKTEQYF.

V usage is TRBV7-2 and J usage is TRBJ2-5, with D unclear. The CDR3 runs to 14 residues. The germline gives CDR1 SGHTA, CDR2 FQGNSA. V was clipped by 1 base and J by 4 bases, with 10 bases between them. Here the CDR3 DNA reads TGTGCCAGCAGCTTAGGCTTCGTACCAGAGACCCAGTACTTC. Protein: CASSLGFVPETQYF. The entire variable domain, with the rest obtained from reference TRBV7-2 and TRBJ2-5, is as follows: GAGVSQSPSNKVTEKGKDVELRCDPISGHTALYWYRQSLGQGLEFLIYFQGNSAPDKSGLPSDRFSAERTGGSVSTLTIQRTQQEDSAVYLCASSLGFVPETQYFGPGTRLLVL.

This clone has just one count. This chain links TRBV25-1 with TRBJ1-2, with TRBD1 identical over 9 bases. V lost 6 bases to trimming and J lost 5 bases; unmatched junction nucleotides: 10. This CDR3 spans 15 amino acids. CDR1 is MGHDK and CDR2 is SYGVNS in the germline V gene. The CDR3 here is CASRGQGSKFYGYTF. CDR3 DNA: TGTGCCAGCAGGGGACAGGGAAGCAAATTTTATGGCTACACCTTC.

CDR3 sequence: CASSLVGGASSYNEQFF. The CDR3 DNA reads TGTGCCAGCAGCTTAGTAGGGGGGGCTAGCTCCTACAATGAGCAGTTCTTC. The V and J genes are TRBV7-8 and TRBJ2-1; a weak D match, TRBD2 (7 bases). There are 17 residues in the CDR3. V was pared by 1 base and J by 0 bases, with 13 bases between. In germline, CDR1 is SGHVS, CDR2 FQNEAQ.